Presented here are 9 T cell receptor beta chains from one specimen sequenced in a study of PD-1 blockade in classical Hodgkin lymphoma. Time point: cycle 4 day 1 (C4D1), after 6 weeks of nivolumab. Every single patient, without exception, relapsed after autologous stem cell transplantation, and brentuximab vedotin exposure varied. After thawing, PBMCs were subjected to magnetic negative selection to isolate CD8+ T cells. Profiling relied on immunoSEQ multiplex PCR, and the TCRdb table lists in-frame clones only, not all of them. The sample lists 2,000 to 3,000 clones, about 70% occurring once. Sequenced here: CD8+ T cells from blood, sampled before the fourth cycle of nivolumab. The receptors stem from a human donor with classical Hodgkin lymphoma.

This clone appeared a few times. The chain is built from TRBV6-5 and TRBJ2-1; D might be TRBD2 (7 bases). The CDR3 runs 15 residues. V lost 0 bases, J lost 5 bases, and 11 bases lay in between. Germline CDR1 and CDR2: MNHEY and SVGAGI. In DNA, the CDR3 is TGTGCCAGCAGTTACTCCGCGGGGGCCGACAATGAGCAGTTCTTC. Its protein is CASSYSAGADNEQFF.

The chain carries TRBV29-1 and TRBJ2-1, with unresolved D. Germline CDR1 SQVTM, CDR2 ANQGSEA. The CDR3 consists of 13 residues. V was cut by 4 bases and J by 4 bases, with 11 bases left in between. The CDR3 protein is CSVVGGPYNEQFF. The CDR3, as DNA: TGCAGCGTTGTTGGCGGTCCTTACAATGAGCAGTTCTTC.

V and J are TRBV6-5 and TRBJ1-2; D gene ambiguous. V was shortened by 2 bases and J by 2 bases, with 9 bases between the two germline ends. The CDR3 consists of 14 residues. Germline-derived CDR1 and CDR2 are MNHEY and SVGAGI. CDR3 DNA: TGTGCCAGCAGTTACCTCGGGCCAAACTATGGCTACACCTTC. Amino acid sequence: CASSYLGPNYGYTF.

The chain uses TRBV2 and TRBJ1-5, with TRBD1 matching 7 bases. V was pared by 6 bases and J by 3 bases, with 11 bases of the junction left unmatched. The CDR3 consists of 16 residues. In germline, CDR1 is SNHLY, CDR2 FYNNEI. CDR3 sequence (DNA): TGTGCCAGCAGAGGAACAGGGGTCCAAACCAATCAGCCCCAGCATTTT. Translating gives CASRGTGVQTNQPQHF.

This rearrangement joins TRBV13 to TRBJ2-5, with D possibly being TRBD1 (6 bases). Germline CDR1 PRHDT, CDR2 FYEKMQ (reference sequence). Trimming took 5 bases from V and 4 from J, leaving 17 bases between them. The CDR3 length is 15 residues. CDR3 DNA: TGTGCCAGCAGCACCCCCCCAGGGGTAGGAGAGACCCAGTACTTC. This encodes CASSTPPGVGETQYF.

The J gene is TRBJ2-1, the V gene TRBV9, with TRBD2 identical over 11 bases. The CDR3 covers 15 residues. The V gene end was trimmed by 1 base and the J gene end by 6 bases; junction bases not matched to a gene: 3. Germline CDR1 SGDLS, CDR2 YYNGEE. The CDR3, as DNA: TGTGCCAGCAGCGTATCCCTAGCGGGGGGCAATGAGCAGTTCTTC. Translating it yields CASSVSLAGGNEQFF.

By its share, this clone is large. This chain links TRBV7-8 with TRBJ1-2, with D maybe TRBD1 (5 bases). V lost 9 bases to trimming and J lost 4 bases, with 15 bases between them. Germline CDR1 is SGHVS and CDR2 is FQNEAQ. CDR3 length: 13 amino acids. Here the CDR3 reads CASGTAEIYGYTF. The CDR3 nucleotides read TGTGCCAGTGGGACGGCGGAAATCTATGGCTACACCTTC.

This sequence joins TRBV6-9 and TRBJ2-3, with D tentatively TRBD1 or TRBD2 (5 bases each). The ends were cut back, 5 bases at V and 6 bases at J, with 15 bases in the middle. The length of the CDR3 is 14 residues. CDR1 and CDR2 from the germline V gene are MNHGY and SVAAGI. CDR3 sequence (DNA): TGTGCCAGCAGTCCCGGGACCCCGGCGGATACGCAGTATTTT. Amino acid sequence: CASSPGTPADTQYF.

CDR3 protein: CASSVREASPETQYF. The CDR3 DNA reads TGTGCCAGCAGCGTTAGGGAGGCTAGCCCGGAGACCCAGTACTTC. V is TRBV7-3 and J is TRBJ2-5; tentatively, D is TRBD2 (6 bases). Trimming left V 5 bases short and J 5 bases short, with 18 bases between. This CDR3 is built from 15 residues. Germline CDR1 and CDR2: SGHTA and FQGTGA.